This T cell receptor (beta chain) is from a study of blood T cell repertoires in COVID-19. Study at large: The cDNA or gDNA used as material had been derived from T cells, B-cell-depleted T cells, or PBMCs.

The CDR3 is 15 residues long. Germline V gene lookup returns CDR1 LNHDA and CDR2 SQIVND (reference sequence). Deletions cut 6 bases from V and 0 bases from J, with 12 bases between. Living in about two dozen US areas, the participants were between roughly 18 and 90 years of age. Membership in each cohort depended on participant-reported clinical history. Using immunoSEQ multiplex PCR, the repertoire was profiled, and TCRdb retains in-frame clones only, with some absent. The repertoire holds approximately 170,000 clones, with around 82% as singletons. This clone was counted between two and nine times. V usage is TRBV19 and J usage is TRBJ1-5; D gene uncertain. The sample comprised PBMCs or T cells enriched from blood (not recorded which). The receptor was isolated from a man aged 40-49 years who had recovered from COVID-19. Here the CDR3 DNA reads TGTGCCAGTAGGGTTAGTCATCCTAGCAATCAGCCCCAGCATTTT. Translation gives CASRVSHPSNQPQHF. The variable domain in full, with the rest retrieved from reference TRBV19 and TRBJ1-5, is DGGITQSPKYLFRKEGQNVTLSCEQNLNHDAMYWYRQDPGQGLRLIYYSQIVNDFQKGDIAEGYSVSREKKESFPLTVTSAQKNPTAFYLCASRVSHPSNQPQHFGDGTRLSIL.